This TCR beta chain was retrieved from a study of cytomegalovirus exposure and HLA in healthy donors. The length of the CDR3 is 15 residues. The germline CDR1 and CDR2 sequences are SGHNT and YENEEA. PCR amplification relied on 60 Vbeta primers (plus 13 Jbeta primers). Profiling relied on immunoSEQ multiplex PCR, and the TCRdb table lists in-frame clones only, not all of them. The repertoire holds roughly 150,000 clones, with more than 65% as singletons. Study-level findings and limits: Most TCR beta V segments were productive about 90% or about 30% of the time in an earlier analysis. V segments that were indistinguishable, TRBV6-2 and TRBV6-3 among them, were omitted from analysis. HLA alleles showed associations with about 15,000 TCR beta sequences in a later analysis, at a 0.05 false discovery rate.

In regard to this clone: Its matching antigen is unknown.

All donors participated as healthy donors of bone marrow. The sample taken for sequencing was PBMCs. The clonotype was recovered from a young man in good health and CMV-seronegative. This chain connects TRBV11-3 to TRBJ2-5, with D perhaps matching TRBD1 (6 bases). Judging by the DNA end, TRBJ2-7 fits better; the J call may be wrong. The CDR3, as DNA: TGTGCCAGCAGCCTAACAGGGCTTCAGGAAGACGAGCAGTACTTC. Amino acid sequence: CASSLTGLQEDEQYF.